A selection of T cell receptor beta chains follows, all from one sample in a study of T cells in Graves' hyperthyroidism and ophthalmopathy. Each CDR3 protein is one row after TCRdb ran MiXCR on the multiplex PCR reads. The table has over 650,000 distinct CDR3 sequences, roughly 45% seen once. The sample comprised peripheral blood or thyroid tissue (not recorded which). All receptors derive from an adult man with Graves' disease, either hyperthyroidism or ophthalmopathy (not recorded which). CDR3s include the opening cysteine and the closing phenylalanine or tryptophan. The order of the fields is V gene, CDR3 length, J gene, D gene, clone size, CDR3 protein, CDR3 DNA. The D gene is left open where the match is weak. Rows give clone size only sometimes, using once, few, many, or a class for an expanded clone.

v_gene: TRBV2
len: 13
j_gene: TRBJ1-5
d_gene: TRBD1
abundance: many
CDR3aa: CASRRDRGQPQHF
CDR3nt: TGTGCCAGCAGGCGGGACAGGGGTCAGCCCCAGCATTTT

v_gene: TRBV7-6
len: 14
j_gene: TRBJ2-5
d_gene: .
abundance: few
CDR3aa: CASSPELPQETQYF
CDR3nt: TGTGCCAGCAGCCCCGAACTGCCTCAAGAGACCCAGTACTTC

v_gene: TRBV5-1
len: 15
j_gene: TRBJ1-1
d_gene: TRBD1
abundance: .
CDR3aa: CASSLSRGLHTEAFF
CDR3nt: TGCGCCAGCAGCTTGAGCAGGGGGCTTCACACTGAAGCTTTCTTT

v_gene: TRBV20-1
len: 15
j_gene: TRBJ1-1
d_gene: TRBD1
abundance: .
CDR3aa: CSARDRNRGNTEAFF
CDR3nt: TGCAGTGCTAGAGATCGGAACAGGGGGAACACTGAAGCTTTCTTT

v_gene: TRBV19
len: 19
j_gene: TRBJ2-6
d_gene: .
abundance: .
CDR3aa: CASSIESQGLSSGANVLTF
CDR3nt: TGTGCCAGTAGTATCGAAAGCCAGGGGTTAAGCTCTGGGGCCAACGTCCTGACTTTC

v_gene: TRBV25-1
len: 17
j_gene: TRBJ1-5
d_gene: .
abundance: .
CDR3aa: CASSDPRDGNSNQPQHF
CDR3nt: TGTGCCAGCAGTGATCCCAGGGACGGCAATAGCAATCAGCCCCAGCATTTT

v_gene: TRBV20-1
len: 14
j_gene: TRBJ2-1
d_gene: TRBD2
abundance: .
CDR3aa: CSAQTSGGVSEQFF
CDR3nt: TGCAGTGCTCAGACTAGCGGGGGGGTGAGTGAGCAGTTCTTC

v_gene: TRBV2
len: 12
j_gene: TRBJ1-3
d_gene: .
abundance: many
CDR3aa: CATTLLGNTIYF
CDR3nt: TGTGCCACCACCCTACTCGGAAACACCATATATTTT

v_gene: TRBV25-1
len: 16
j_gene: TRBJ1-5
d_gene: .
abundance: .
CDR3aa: CASSLAVGGSNQPQHF
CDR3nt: TGTGCCAGCAGCTTGGCCGTCGGCGGTAGCAATCAGCCCCAGCATTTT

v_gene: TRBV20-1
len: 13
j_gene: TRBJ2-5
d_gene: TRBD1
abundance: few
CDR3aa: CSARGAGQGTQYF
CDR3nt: TGCAGTGCTAGGGGGGCAGGACAGGGGACCCAGTACTTC

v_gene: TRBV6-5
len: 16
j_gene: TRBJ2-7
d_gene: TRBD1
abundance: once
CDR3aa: CASSYSWTGGTYEQYF
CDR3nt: TGTGCCAGCAGTTACTCGTGGACAGGGGGAACCTACGAGCAGTACTTC

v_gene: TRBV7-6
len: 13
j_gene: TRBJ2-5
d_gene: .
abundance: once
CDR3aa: CASSLDRVQTQYF
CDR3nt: TGTGCCAGCAGCTTAGACAGGGTACAGACCCAGTACTTC

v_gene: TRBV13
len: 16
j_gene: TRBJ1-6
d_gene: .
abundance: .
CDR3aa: CASSLKGPGYNSPLHF
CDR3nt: TGTGCCAGCAGCTTAAAGGGGCCGGGATATAATTCACCCCTCCACTTT

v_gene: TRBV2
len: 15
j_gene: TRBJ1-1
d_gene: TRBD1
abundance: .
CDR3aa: CASSERAWDRYEAFF
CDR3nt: TGTGCCAGCAGTGAAAGGGCCTGGGACAGGTATGAAGCTTTCTTT

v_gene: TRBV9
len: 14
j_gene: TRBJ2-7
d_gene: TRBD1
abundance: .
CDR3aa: CASSVVTGGVEQYF
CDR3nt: TGTGCCAGCAGCGTAGTGACAGGGGGGGTTGAGCAGTACTTC

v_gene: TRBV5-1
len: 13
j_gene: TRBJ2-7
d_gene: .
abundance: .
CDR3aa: CASSLQGGGEQYF
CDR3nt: TGCGCCAGCAGCTTGCAGGGTGGGGGCGAGCAGTACTTC

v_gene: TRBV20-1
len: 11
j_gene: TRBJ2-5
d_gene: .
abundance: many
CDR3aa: CSAGPGETQYF
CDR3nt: TGCAGTGCCGGACCCGGAGAGACCCAGTACTTC

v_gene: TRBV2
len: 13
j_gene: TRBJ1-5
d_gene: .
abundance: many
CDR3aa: CASRPYSNQPQHF
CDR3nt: TGTGCCAGCAGACCCTATAGCAATCAGCCCCAGCATTTT

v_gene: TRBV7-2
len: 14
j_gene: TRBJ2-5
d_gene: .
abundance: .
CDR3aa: CASSPPGMGETQYF
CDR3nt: TGTGCCAGCTCACCACCCGGGATGGGAGAGACCCAGTACTTC

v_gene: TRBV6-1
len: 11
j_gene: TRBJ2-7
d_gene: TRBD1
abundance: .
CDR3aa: CASTRDRDFSF
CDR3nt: TGTGCCAGCACTAGGGACAGGGATTTTTCCTTC